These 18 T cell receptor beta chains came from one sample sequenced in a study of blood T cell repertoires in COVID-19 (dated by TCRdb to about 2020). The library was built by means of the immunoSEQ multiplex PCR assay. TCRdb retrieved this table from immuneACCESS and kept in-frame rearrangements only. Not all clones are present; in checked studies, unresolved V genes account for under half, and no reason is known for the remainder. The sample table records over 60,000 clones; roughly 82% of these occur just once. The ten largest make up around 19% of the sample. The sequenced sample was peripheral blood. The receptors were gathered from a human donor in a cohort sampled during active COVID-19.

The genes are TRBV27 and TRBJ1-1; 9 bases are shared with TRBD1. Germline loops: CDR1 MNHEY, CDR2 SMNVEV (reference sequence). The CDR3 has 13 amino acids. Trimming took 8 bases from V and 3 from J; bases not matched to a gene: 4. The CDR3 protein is CASWTGAYTEAFF. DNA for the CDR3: TGTGCCAGCTGGACAGGGGCTTACACTGAAGCTTTCTTT.

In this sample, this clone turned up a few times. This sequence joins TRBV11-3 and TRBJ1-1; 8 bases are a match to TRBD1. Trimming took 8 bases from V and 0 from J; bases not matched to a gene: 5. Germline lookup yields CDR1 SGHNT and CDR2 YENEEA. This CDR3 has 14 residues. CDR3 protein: CASSLDRVNTEAFF. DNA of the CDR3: TGTGCCAGCTCGCTGGACAGGGTGAACACTGAAGCTTTCTTT.

CDR3 in amino acids: CASSWGYSGTGIAEAFF. DNA for the CDR3: TGCGCCAGCAGCTGGGGGTACTCCGGGACAGGGATCGCTGAAGCTTTCTTT. The chain recombines TRBV5-1 with TRBJ1-1; 9 nucleotides match TRBD1. J gave up 6 bases and V 3 bases, and 15 bases lay outside the gene matches. This CDR3 has 17 residues. Germline-derived CDR1 and CDR2 are SGHRS and YFSETQ. Complete variable domain (other parts from reference TRBV5-1 and TRBJ1-1): KAGVTQTPRYLIKTRGQQVTLSCSPISGHRSVSWYQQTPGQGLQFLFEYFSETQRNKGNFPGRFSGRQFSNSRSEMNVSTLELGDSALYLCASSWGYSGTGIAEAFFGQGTRLTVV.

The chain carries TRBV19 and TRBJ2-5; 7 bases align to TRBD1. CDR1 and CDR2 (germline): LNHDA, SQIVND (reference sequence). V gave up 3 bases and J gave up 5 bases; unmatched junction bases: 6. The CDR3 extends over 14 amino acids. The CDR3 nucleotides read TGTGCCAGTAGTATTGACAGGGCTGGGGAGACCCAGTACTTC. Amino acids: CASSIDRAGETQYF. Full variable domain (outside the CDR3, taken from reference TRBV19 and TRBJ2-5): DGGITQSPKYLFRKEGQNVTLSCEQNLNHDAMYWYRQDPGQGLRLIYYSQIVNDFQKGDIAEGYSVSREKKESFPLTVTSAQKNPTAFYLCASSIDRAGETQYFGPGTRLLVL.

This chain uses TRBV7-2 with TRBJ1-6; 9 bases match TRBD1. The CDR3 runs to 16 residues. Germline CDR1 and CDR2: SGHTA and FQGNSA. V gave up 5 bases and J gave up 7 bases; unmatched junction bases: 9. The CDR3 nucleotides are TGTGCCAGCAGCACCGGGACAGGGTATAACAATTCACCCCTCCACTTT. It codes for CASSTGTGYNNSPLHF.

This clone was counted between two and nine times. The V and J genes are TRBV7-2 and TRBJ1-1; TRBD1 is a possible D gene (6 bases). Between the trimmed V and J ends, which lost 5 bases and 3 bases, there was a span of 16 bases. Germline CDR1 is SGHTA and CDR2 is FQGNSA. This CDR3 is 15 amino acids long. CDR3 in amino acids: CASSPQTGSHTEAFF. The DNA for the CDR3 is TGTGCCAGCAGCCCCCAGACAGGAAGTCACACTGAAGCTTTCTTT.

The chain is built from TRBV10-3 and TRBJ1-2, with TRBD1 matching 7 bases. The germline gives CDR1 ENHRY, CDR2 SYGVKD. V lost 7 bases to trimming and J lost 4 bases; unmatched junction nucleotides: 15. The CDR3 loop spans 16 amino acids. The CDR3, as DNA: TGTGCCATCACCTCGACGGACAGGCTCAATGGCTATGGCTACACCTTC. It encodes CAITSTDRLNGYGYTF.

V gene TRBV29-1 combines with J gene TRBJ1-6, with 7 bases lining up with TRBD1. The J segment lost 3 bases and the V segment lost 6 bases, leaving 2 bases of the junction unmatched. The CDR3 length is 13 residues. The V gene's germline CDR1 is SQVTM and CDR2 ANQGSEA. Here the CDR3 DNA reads TGCAGCGTCGGACAGGACTATAATTCACCCCTCCACTTT. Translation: CSVGQDYNSPLHF.

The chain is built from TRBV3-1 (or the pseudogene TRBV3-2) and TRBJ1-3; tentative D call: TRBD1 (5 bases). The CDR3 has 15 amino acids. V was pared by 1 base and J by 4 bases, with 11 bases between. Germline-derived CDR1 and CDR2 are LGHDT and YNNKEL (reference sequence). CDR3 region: CASSQGGYSGNTIYF. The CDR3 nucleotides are TGTGCCAGCAGCCAAGGGGGCTACAGCGGAAACACCATATATTTT.

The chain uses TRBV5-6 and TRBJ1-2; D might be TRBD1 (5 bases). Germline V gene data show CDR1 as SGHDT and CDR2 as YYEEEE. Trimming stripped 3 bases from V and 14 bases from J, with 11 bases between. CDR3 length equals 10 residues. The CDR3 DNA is TGTGCCAGCAGCTCTCAGGGTGGAACCTTC. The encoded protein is CASSSQGGTF.

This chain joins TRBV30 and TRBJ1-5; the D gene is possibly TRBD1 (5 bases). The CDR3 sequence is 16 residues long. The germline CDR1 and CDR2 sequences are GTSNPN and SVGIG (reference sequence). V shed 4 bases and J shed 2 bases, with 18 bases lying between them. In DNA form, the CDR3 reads TGTGCCTGGACGGGGGGAGGCCTAGTAGGCAATCAGCCCCAGCATTTT. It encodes CAWTGGGLVGNQPQHF.

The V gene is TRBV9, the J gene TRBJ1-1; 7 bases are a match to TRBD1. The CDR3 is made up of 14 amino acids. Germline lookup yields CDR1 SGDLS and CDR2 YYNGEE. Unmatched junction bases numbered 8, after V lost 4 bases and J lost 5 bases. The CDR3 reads CASSPTDRATEAFF. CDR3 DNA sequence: TGTGCCAGCAGCCCGACCGACAGGGCAACTGAAGCTTTCTTT.

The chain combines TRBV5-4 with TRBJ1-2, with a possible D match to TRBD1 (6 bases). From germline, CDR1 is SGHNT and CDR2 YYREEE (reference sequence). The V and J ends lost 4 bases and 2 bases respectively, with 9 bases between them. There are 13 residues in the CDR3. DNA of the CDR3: TGTGCCAGCAGCACGGACAGAAACTATGGCTACACCTTC. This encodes CASSTDRNYGYTF. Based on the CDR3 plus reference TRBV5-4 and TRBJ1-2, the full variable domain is ETGVTQSPTHLIKTRGQQVTLRCSSQSGHNTVSWYQQALGQGPQFIFQYYREEENGRGNFPPRFSGLQFPNYSSELNVNALELDDSALYLCASSTDRNYGYTFGSGTRLTVV.

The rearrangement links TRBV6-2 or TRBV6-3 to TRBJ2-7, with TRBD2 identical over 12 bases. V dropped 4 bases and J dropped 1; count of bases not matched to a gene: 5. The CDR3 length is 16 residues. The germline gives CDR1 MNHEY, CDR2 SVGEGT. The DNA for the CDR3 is TGTGCCAGCAGTTTCTGGGGGACTAGCGGGTCCTACGAGCAGTACTTC. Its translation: CASSFWGTSGSYEQYF.

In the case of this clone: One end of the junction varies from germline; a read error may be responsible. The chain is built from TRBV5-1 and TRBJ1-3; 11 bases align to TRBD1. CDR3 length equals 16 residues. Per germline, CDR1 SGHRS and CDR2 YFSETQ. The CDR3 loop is CASSGGQGAGWGDYEF. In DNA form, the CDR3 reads TGCGCCAGCAGCGGCGGACAGGGGGCTGGCTGGGGTGATTATGAGTTT.

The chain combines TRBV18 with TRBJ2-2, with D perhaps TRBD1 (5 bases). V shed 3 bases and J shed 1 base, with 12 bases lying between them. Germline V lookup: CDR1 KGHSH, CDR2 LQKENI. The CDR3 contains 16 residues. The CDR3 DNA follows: TGTGCCAGCTCACCGTCCGCAGGGTGGAACACCGGGGAGCTGTTTTTT. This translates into CASSPSAGWNTGELFF.

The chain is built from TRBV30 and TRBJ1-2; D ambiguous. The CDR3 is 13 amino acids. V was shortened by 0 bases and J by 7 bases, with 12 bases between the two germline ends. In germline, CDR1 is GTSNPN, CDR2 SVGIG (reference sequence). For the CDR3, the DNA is TGTGCCTGGAGTGTTCTAGGGAGTGGTGGCTACACCTTC. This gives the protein CAWSVLGSGGYTF.

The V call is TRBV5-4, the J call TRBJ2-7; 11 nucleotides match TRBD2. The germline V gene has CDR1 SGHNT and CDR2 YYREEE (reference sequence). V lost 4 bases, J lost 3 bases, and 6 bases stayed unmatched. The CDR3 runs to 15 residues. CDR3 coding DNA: TGTGCCAGCAGCCCCACTAGCGGGGGCTACTACGAGCAGTACTTC. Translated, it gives CASSPTSGGYYEQYF.